The clone carrying this T cell receptor (beta chain) was seen many times. Its antigen remains unknown. This sample stems from a study of T cells in Graves' hyperthyroidism and ophthalmopathy. Study findings and constraints: Researchers report that a 13 V-J model separated ophthalmopathy from stable hyperthyroidism.

The source material, RNA transcripts, was used to amplify TCR beta CDR3 regions. HTBI primers were employed in a first-round RT-PCR of the TCR CDR3. TCRdb fed the multiplex PCR reads into MiXCR, producing one record per CDR3 protein. The repertoire has over 650,000 distinct CDR3 sequences, roughly 17% of them found once; the top ten carry around 7.7%. V was pared by 2 bases and J by 7 bases, with 18 bases between. Germline CDR1 reads MDHEN; CDR2 reads SYDVKM. The CDR3 is 15 amino acids. The TCR was taken from a man between 18 and 29 years old with Graves' hyperthyroidism. Sequenced material: blood. The chain is built from TRBV28 and TRBJ2-7; a weak D match, TRBD1 (6 bases). CDR3 protein: CASSLGGGPGKEQYF. The CDR3 nucleotides read TGTGCCAGCAGTTTAGGGGGCGGGCCGGGGAAAGAGCAGTACTTC.